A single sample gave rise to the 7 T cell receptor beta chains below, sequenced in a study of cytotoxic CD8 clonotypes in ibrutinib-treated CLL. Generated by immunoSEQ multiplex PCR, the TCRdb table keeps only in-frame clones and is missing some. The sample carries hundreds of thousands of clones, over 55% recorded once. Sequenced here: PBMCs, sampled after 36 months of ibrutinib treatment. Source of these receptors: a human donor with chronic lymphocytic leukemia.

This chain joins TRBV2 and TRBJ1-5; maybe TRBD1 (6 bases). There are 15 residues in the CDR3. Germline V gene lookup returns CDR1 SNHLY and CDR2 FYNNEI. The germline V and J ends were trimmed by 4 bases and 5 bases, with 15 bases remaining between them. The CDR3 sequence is CASSVWGRSHQPQHF. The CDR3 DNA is TGTGCCAGCAGTGTGTGGGGGCGCAGCCATCAGCCCCAGCATTTT.

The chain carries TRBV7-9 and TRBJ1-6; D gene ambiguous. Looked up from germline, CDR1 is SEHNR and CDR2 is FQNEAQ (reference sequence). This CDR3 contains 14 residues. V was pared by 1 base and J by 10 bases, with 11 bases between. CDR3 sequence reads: CASSLDPEHSPLHF. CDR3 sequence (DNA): TGTGCCAGCAGCTTAGACCCGGAGCACTCACCCCTCCACTTT.

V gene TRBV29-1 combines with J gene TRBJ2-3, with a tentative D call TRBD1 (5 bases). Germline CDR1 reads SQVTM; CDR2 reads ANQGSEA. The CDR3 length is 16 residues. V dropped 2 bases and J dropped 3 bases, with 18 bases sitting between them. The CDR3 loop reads CSVEIPFRASTDTQYF. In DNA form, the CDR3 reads TGCAGCGTTGAAATTCCGTTCAGGGCTAGTACAGATACGCAGTATTTT.

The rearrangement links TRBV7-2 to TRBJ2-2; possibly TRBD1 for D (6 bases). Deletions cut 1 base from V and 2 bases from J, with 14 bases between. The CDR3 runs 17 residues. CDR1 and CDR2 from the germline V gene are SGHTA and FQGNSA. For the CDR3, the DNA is TGTGCCAGCAGCTTAGGGGGGACAACCTCCAACACCGGGGAGCTGTTTTTT. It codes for CASSLGGTTSNTGELFF.

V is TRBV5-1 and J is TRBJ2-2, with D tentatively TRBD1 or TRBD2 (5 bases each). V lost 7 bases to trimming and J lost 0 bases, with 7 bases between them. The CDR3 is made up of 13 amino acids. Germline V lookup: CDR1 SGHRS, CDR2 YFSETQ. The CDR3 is CASWDANTGELFF. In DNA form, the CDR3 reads TGCGCCAGCTGGGACGCGAACACCGGGGAGCTGTTTTTT.

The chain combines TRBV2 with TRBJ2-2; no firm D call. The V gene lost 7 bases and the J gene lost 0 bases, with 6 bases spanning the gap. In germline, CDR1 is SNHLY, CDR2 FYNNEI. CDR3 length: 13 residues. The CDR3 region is CASKGTNTGELFF. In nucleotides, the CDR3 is TGTGCCAGCAAAGGAACGAACACCGGGGAGCTGTTTTTT.

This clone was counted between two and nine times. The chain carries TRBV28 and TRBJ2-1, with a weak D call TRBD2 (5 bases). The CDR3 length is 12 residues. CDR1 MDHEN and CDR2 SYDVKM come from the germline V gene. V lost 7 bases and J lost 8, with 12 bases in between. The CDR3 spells CASTLGRDEQFF. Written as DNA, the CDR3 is TGTGCCAGCACCCTTGGGCGGGATGAGCAGTTCTTC.